Sequencing of this T cell receptor beta chain was carried out in a study of blood T cell repertoires in COVID-19. Method: immunoSEQ multiplex PCR; TCRdb's copy keeps in-frame clones and lacks some. The data hold more than 300,000 clones, with more than 75% observed a single time. V was pared by 5 bases and J by 5 bases, with 11 bases of the junction left unmatched. Per germline, CDR1 SGHAT and CDR2 FQNNGV. The CDR3 is made up of 15 amino acids. The source of this sequence is a young woman who had recovered from COVID-19. This rearrangement joins TRBV11-2 to TRBJ2-5, with TRBD1 identical over 7 bases. The sequenced sample consisted of PBMCs or T cells enriched from blood (not recorded which). The CDR3 loop is CASSPEAGRGETQYF. The CDR3, as DNA: TGTGCCAGCAGCCCCGAGGCAGGCAGGGGGGAGACCCAGTACTTC.